Listed here is a single T cell receptor beta chain. The primer mix had 60 Vbeta and 13 Jbeta primers. Some clones are missing from TCRdb's copy, which holds only in-frame ones; the method was immunoSEQ multiplex PCR. The sample lists about 130,000 clones; around 63% were seen once. Germline CDR1 LGHNA, CDR2 YSLEER. V lost 4 bases and J lost 3; bases outside the gene matches: 11. The CDR3 extends over 18 amino acids. The data stem from a study of cytomegalovirus exposure and HLA in healthy donors. This TCR derives from a human donor in good health. V is TRBV4-3 and J is TRBJ2-3, with 12 bases aligning to TRBD1. Material: PBMCs. CDR3 region: CASSRGTGGAILTDTQYF. The DNA for the CDR3 is TGCGCCAGCAGCCGTGGGACAGGGGGCGCCATTCTAACAGATACGCAGTATTTT.